The clone carrying this TCR beta chain was detected a few times. This sample was taken from a study of blood T cell repertoires in COVID-19. Study in general: The study drew acute and convalescent COVID-19 samples from the United States, Italy and Spain. T cells, B-cell-depleted T cells, or PBMCs provided the cDNA or gDNA that served as material.

CDR1 and CDR2 from the germline V gene are ENHRY and SYGVKD. With 6 bases removed from V and 0 bases from J, the gap between germline ends came to 9 bases. The length of the CDR3 is 14 residues. Per the original data handling: How many nucleated cells were present was estimated from reference gene primer amplification. Data came from immunoSEQ multiplex PCR; TCRdb stores just in-frame clones and leaves some out. That table supplies the V and J calls and clone size; D and trimming were determined from the DNA. The sample gives 150,000 to 180,000 clones, roughly nine tenths of which show up once; under 0.6% is in the top ten.

The V call is TRBV10-3, the J call TRBJ1-5; the D is unclear. Material for sequencing was peripheral blood. The source of this sequence is a man aged 50 or older with acute or convalescent COVID-19. The CDR3 nucleotides are TGTGCCATCAGCGAAACGCGTAGCAATCAGCCCCAGCATTTT. Amino acid sequence: CAISETRSNQPQHF.